This T cell receptor beta chain derives from a study of T cells in narcolepsy listed by TCRdb under 2018. Broadly, across the study: Patients with narcolepsy type 1 or type 2 (NT1, NT2) were enrolled in the study together with healthy control donors. The study used TCR Vbeta sequencing to track clonotypes in blood and CSF while looking for autoreactive T cells in narcolepsy patients that target self-antigens of hypocretin neurons (hypocretin, TRIB2).

Turning to this clone: Its antigen target is currently unknown. No much larger clone is present one base from it, and per-base qualities are unavailable.

Library method: the immunoSEQ multiplex PCR assay. The table was pulled from immuneACCESS by TCRdb, which kept in-frame rearrangements only. Such tables lose some clones; where checked, under half of the loss comes from unresolved V genes, and the rest has no known cause. Within this sample are about 29,000 clones, with more than 70% of them counted one time only. Approximately 0.89% of the sample comes from the top ten. Findings and caveats that apply to the study as a whole: According to the report, autoreactive clonotypes were detected serially in the blood of the same patients and of different patients, but not in healthy controls. Patients and controls had comparable numbers of sequenced blood memory CD4+ clonotypes, averaging about 37,000 and 33,000, respectively. Certain blood memory CD4+ repertoires from patients and controls had no sequences that matched autoreactive T cell clones. HCRT-specific and TRIB2-specific autoreactive clonotypes were highlighted in plots that compared CD4+ T cell clonotypes in CSF versus blood from the same patient.

For TCR Vbeta sequencing, memory CD4+ T cells were sorted ex vivo from the peripheral blood of both healthy controls and narcolepsy patients. CDR1 SGHAT and CDR2 FQNNGV are derived from the germline V gene. Measured from the cysteine to the phenylalanine, the CDR3 is 12 residues long. CDR3 DNA is the only sequence kept; it has 36 bases, read in frame from the first base. V drops 3 bases and J drops 10 bases, leaving 12 bases in between. The sample taken for sequencing was memory (CD45RA-) CD4+ T cells from blood. This specimen's cell subset or site label, per the study, means: memory T cells sorted ex vivo from peripheral blood. This sequence originates from a human donor in good health. The receptor chain draws on TRBV11-2 and TRBJ1-2; the D region possibly corresponds to TRBD1 (5 bases align). DNA sequence: TGTGCCAGCAGCTTGCCAGGGAGGCCCTACACCTTC. Its translation is CASSLPGRPYTF. The CDR3, completed at both ends by the reference TRBV11-2 and TRBJ1-2 genes, gives the full variable domain EAGVAQSPRYKIIEKRQSVAFWCNPISGHATLYWYQQILGQGPKLLIQFQNNGVVDDSQLPKDRFSAERLKGVDSTLKIQPAKLEDSAVYLCASSLPGRPYTFGSGTRLTVV.